This TCR beta chain emerged from a study of T cells expressing NK-cell markers. TCRdb reworked the 5' RACE reads into one entry per CDR3 protein, no DNA. This listing includes about 260,000 distinct CDR3 sequences. CDR1 and CDR2 from the germline V gene are DFQATT and SNEGSKA (reference sequence). The CDR3 length is 14 residues. The sequence came from a woman between 18 and 69 years old in good health. The sample comprised blood T cells: a sorted CD56 or NKG2C T cell subset, CD4+ or CD8+ T cells, or bulk PBMC T cells (not recorded which). The rearrangement joins TRBV20-1 to TRBJ1-5; no DNA is available, so the TRBD1 call from TCRdb remains unchecked. Here the CDR3 reads CSVLPGDADQPQHF.